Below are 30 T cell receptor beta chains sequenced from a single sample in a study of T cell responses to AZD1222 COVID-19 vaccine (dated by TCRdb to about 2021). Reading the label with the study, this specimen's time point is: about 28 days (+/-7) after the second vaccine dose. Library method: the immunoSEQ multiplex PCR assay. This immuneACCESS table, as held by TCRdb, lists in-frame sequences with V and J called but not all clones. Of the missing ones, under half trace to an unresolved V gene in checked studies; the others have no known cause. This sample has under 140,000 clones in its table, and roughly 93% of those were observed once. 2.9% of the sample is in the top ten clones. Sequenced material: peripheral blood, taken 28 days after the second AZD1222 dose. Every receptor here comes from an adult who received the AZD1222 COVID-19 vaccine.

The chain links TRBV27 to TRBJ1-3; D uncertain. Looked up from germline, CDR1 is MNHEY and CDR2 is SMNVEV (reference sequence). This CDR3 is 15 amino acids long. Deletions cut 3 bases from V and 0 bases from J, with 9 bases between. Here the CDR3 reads CASSFSLHSGNTIYF. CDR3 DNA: TGTGCCAGCAGTTTCTCACTTCACTCTGGAAACACCATATATTTT.

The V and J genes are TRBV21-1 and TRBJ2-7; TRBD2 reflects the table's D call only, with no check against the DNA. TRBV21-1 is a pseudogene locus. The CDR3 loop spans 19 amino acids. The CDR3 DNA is TGTGCCAGCAATATAGGGACTAGCGGAAACTCTACCCGACCCTACGAGCAGTACTTC. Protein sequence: CASNIGTSGNSTRPYEQYF.

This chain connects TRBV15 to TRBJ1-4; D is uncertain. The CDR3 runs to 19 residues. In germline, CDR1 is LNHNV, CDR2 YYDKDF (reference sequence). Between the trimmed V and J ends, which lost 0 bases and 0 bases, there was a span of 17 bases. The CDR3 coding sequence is TGTGCCACCAGCAGAGACCGGGAACACCTTCTCGCAACTAATGAAAAACTGTTTTTT. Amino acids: CATSRDREHLLATNEKLFF.

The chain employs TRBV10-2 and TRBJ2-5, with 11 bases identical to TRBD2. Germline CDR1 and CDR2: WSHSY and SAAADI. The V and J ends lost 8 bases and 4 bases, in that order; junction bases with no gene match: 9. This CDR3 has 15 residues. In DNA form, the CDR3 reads TGCGCCAGCCGTACCGGGACTAGCGGCGGAGAGACCCAGTACTTC. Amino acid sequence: CASRTGTSGGETQYF.

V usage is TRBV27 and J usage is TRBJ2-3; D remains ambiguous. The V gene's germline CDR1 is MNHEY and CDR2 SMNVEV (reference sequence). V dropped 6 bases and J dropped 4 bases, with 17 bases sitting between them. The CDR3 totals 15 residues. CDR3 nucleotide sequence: TGTGCCAGCAGCCAGAACCCCCCCCGTGCAGATACGCAGTATTTT. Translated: CASSQNPPRADTQYF.

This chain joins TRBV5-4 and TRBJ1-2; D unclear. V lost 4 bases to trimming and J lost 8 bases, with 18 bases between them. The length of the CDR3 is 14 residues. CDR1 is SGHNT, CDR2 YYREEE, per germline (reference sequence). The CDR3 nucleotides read TGTGCCAGCAGCATTTGGGAGCCACCCACCGGCTACACCTTC. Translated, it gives CASSIWEPPTGYTF.

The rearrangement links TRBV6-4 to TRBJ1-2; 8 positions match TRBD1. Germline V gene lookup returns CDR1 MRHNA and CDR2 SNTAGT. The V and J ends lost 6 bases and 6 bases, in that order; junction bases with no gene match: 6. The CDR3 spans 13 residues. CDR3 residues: CASRDREGDGYTF. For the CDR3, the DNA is TGTGCCAGCAGGGACAGGGAAGGGGATGGCTACACCTTC.

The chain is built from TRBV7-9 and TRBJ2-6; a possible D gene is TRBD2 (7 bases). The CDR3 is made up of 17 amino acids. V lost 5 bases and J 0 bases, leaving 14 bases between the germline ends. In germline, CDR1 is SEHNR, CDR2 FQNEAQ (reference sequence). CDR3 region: CASSPRGAYSGANVLTF. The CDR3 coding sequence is TGTGCCAGCAGCCCTCGGGGGGCCTACTCTGGGGCCAACGTCCTGACTTTC.

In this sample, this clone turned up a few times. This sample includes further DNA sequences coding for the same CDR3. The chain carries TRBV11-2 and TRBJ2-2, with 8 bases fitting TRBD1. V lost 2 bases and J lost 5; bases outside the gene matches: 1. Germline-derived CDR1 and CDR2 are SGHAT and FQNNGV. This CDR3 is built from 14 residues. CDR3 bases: TGTGCCAGCAGCTTACAGGGGGCTACCGGGGAGCTGTTTTTT. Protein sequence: CASSLQGATGELFF.

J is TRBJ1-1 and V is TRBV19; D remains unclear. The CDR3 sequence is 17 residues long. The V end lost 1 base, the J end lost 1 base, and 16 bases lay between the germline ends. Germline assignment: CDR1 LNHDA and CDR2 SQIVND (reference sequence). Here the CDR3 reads CASSIGVWGPKNTEAFF. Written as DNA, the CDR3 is TGTGCCAGTAGTATAGGCGTGTGGGGTCCCAAGAACACTGAAGCTTTCTTT.

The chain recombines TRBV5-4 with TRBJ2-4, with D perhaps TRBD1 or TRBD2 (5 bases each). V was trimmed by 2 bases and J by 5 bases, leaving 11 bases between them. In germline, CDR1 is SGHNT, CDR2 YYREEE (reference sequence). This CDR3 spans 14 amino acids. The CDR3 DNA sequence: TGTGCCAGCAGCTTTTGGGACGGGCAAAACATTCAGTACTTC. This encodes CASSFWDGQNIQYF.

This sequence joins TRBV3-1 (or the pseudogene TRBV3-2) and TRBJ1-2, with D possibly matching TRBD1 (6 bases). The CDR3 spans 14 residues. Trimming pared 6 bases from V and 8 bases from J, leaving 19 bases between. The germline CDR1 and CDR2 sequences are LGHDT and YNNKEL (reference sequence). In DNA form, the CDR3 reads TGTGCCAGCAGGAGAAACGGGGGGCAGGAGGGCTACACCTTC. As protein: CASRRNGGQEGYTF.

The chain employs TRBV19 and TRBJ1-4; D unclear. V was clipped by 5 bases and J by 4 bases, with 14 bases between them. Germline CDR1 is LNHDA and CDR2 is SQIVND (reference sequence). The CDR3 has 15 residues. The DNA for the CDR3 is TGTGCCAGTAGTCCGCCTGGACGGATTAATGAAAAACTGTTTTTT. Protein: CASSPPGRINEKLFF. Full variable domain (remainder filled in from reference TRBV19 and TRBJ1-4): DGGITQSPKYLFRKEGQNVTLSCEQNLNHDAMYWYRQDPGQGLRLIYYSQIVNDFQKGDIAEGYSVSREKKESFPLTVTSAQKNPTAFYLCASSPPGRINEKLFFGSGTQLSVL.

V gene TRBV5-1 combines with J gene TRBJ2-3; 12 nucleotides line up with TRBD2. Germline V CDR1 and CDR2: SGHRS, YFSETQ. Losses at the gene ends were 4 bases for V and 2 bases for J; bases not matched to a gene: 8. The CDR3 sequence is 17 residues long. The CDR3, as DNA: TGCGCCAGCAGCACCCTGACTAGCGGGAGCCCCACAGATACGCAGTATTTT. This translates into CASSTLTSGSPTDTQYF.

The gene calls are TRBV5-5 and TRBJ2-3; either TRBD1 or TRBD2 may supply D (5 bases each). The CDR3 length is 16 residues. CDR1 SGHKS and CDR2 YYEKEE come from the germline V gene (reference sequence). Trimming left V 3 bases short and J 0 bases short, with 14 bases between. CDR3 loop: CASSWGSGLSTDTQYF. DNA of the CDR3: TGTGCCAGCAGCTGGGGGTCTGGGCTCAGCACAGATACGCAGTATTTT.

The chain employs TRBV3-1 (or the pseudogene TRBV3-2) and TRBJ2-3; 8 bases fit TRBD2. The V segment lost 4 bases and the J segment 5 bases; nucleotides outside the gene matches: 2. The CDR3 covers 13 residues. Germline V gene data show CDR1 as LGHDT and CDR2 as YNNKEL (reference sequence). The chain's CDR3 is CASSLLAGDTQYF. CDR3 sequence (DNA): TGTGCCAGCAGCCTCCTAGCGGGAGATACGCAGTATTTT.

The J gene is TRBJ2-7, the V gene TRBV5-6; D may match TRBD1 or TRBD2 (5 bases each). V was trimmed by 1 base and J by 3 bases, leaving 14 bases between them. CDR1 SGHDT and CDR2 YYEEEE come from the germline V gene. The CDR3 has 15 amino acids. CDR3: CASSLQGDPYYEQYF. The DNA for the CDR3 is TGTGCCAGCAGCTTGCAGGGAGACCCGTACTACGAGCAGTACTTC.

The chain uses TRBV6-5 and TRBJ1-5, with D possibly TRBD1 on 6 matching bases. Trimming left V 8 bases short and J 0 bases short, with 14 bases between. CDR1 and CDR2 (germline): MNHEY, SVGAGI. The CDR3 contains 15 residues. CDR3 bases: TGTGCCAGCGGTTTGGACAGTTATAGCAATCAGCCCCAGCATTTT. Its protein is CASGLDSYSNQPQHF.

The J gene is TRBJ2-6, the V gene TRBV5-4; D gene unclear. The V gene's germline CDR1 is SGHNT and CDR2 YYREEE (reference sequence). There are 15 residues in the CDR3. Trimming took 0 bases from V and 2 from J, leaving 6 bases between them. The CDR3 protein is CASSLALAGANVLTF. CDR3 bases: TGTGCCAGCAGCTTGGCATTGGCTGGGGCCAACGTCCTGACTTTC.

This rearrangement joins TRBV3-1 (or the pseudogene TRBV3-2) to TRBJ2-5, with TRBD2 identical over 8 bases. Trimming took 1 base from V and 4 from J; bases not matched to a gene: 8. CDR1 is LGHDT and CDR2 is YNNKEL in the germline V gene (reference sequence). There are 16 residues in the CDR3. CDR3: CASSQGPGGDPETQYF. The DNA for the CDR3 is TGTGCCAGCAGCCAAGGGCCGGGAGGGGATCCAGAGACCCAGTACTTC.

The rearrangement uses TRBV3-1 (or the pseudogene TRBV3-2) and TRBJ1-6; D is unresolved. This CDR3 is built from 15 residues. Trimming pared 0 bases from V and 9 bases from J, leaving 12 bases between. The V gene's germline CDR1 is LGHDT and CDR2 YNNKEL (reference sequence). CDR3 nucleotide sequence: TGTGCCAGCAGCCAAGATGGAACTCCAAGTTCACCCCTCCACTTT. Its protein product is CASSQDGTPSSPLHF.

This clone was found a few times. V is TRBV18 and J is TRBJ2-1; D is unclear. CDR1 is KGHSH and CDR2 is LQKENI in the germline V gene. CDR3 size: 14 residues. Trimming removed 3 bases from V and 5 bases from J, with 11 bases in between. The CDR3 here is CASSPTNIDNEQFF. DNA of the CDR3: TGTGCCAGCTCACCGACGAACATAGACAATGAGCAGTTCTTC.

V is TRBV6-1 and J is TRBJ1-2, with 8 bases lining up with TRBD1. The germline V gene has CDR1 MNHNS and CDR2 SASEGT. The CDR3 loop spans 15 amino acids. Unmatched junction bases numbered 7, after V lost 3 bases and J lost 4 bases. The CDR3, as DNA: TGTGCCAGCAGTGAGGTGGGACAGGCGCTCTATGGCTACACCTTC. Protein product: CASSEVGQALYGYTF.

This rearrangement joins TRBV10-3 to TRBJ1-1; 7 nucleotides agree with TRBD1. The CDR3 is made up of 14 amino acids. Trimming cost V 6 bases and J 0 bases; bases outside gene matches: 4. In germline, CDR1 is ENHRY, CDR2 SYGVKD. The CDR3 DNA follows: TGTGCCATCAGATACGACAGGGTGAACACTGAAGCTTTCTTT. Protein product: CAIRYDRVNTEAFF.

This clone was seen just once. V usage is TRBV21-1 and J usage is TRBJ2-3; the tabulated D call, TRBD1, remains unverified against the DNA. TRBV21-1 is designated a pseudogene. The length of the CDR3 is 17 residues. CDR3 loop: CASRETRGQGAADTQYF. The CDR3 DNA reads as TGTGCCAGCAGAGAAACCCGTGGACAGGGGGCCGCAGATACGCAGTATTTT.

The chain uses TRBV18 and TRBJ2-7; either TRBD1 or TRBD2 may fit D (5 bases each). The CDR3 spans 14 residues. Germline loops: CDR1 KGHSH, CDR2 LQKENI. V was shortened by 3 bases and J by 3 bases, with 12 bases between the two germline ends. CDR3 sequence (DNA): TGTGCCAGCTCACCGGCTGGGGGTGTCTACGAGCAGTACTTC. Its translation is CASSPAGGVYEQYF.

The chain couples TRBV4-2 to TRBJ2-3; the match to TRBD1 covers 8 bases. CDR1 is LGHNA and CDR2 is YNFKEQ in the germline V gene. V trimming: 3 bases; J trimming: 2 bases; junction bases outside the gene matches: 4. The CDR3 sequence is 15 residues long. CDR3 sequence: CASSQDRVDTDTQYF. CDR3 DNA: TGTGCCAGCAGCCAGGACAGGGTTGACACAGATACGCAGTATTTT.

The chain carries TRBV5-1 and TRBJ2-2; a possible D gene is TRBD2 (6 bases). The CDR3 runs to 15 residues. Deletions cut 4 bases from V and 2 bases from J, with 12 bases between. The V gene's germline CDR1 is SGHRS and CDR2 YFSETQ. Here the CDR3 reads CASSAGTENTGELFF. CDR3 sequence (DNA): TGCGCCAGCAGCGCCGGGACTGAAAACACCGGGGAGCTGTTTTTT. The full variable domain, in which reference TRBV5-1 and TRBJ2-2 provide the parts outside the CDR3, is KAGVTQTPRYLIKTRGQQVTLSCSPISGHRSVSWYQQTPGQGLQFLFEYFSETQRNKGNFPGRFSGRQFSNSRSEMNVSTLELGDSALYLCASSAGTENTGELFFGEGSRLTVL.

The DNA for the CDR3 is TGTGCCAGCTCACCCCAGGACGGTAACTATGGCTACACCTTC. As protein: CASSPQDGNYGYTF. The gene calls are TRBV18 and TRBJ1-2; D ambiguous. The germline gives CDR1 KGHSH, CDR2 LQKENI. V lost 3 bases and J lost 1, with 9 bases in between. The length of the CDR3 is 14 residues.

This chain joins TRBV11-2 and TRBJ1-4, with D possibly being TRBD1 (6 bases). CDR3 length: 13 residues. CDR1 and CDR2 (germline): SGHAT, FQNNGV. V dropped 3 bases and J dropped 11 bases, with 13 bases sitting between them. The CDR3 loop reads CASSFQGMQKLFF. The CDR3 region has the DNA TGTGCCAGCAGCTTCCAGGGGATGCAGAAACTGTTTTTT.